This entry lists 29 T cell receptor beta chains sequenced from one sample in a study of CD8+ T cells in alopecia areata. RNA was extracted and reverse transcribed into cDNA as the sequencing template. Repertoires were generated with immunoSEQ multiplex PCR, while TCRdb's copy carries only in-frame clones and drops some. This sample yields 150,000 to 200,000 clones, of which about 60% are seen a single time; 10% to 15% belongs to the top ten. Specified treatment: oral pan-JAK inhibitor, 5-10 mg twice daily. This specimen was CD8+ T cells sorted from blood, taken at week 24, from a patient treated with tofacitinib. Every receptor here comes from a human donor with alopecia areata.

This clone was counted a few times. The chain combines TRBV5-6 with TRBJ2-7; D uncertain. Trimming stripped 4 bases from V and 2 bases from J, with 7 bases between. Germline loops: CDR1 SGHDT, CDR2 YYEEEE. This CDR3 comprises 12 residues. The CDR3 region is CASSQTTYEQYF. As DNA, the CDR3 is TGTGCCAGCAGCCAGACAACCTACGAGCAGTACTTC.

On this clone itself: Within the sample, other DNA sequences also encode this same CDR3. This chain links TRBV29-1 with TRBJ2-7; perhaps TRBD1 as D (6 bases). The ends were cut back, 0 bases at V and 4 bases at J, with 7 bases in the middle. The CDR3 sequence is 12 residues long. Germline V CDR1 and CDR2: SQVTM, ANQGSEA. The CDR3 region is CSVEDQGYEQYF. The CDR3 coding sequence is TGCAGCGTTGAAGACCAGGGGTACGAGCAGTACTTC.

This chain joins TRBV13 and TRBJ2-7; 8 bases align to TRBD2. Germline-derived CDR1 and CDR2 are PRHDT and FYEKMQ (reference sequence). The CDR3 covers 17 residues. V lost 4 bases, J lost 1 base, and 12 bases stayed unmatched. Written as DNA, the CDR3 is TGTGCCAGCAGCTCCCTGTCCTCTGCGGGGGGTTCCTACGAGCAGTACTTC. Residues: CASSSLSSAGGSYEQYF.

The chain has TRBV7-9 and TRBJ1-5; D not certain. CDR1 SEHNR and CDR2 FQNEAQ come from the germline V gene (reference sequence). The CDR3 extends over 12 amino acids. V was shortened by 4 bases and J by 7 bases, with 8 bases between the two germline ends. The CDR3 reads CASSSMDQPQHF. CDR3 in DNA: TGTGCCAGCAGCTCAATGGACCAGCCCCAGCATTTT.

The chain joins TRBV5-1 to TRBJ2-7, with 9 bases aligning to TRBD1. CDR1 SGHRS and CDR2 YFSETQ come from the germline V gene. V shed 0 bases and J 3 bases; nucleotides not matched to a gene: 10. This CDR3 is 17 amino acids long. This chain's CDR3 is CASSLATLGTGIYEQYF. CDR3 coding DNA: TGCGCCAGCAGCTTGGCCACCCTTGGGACAGGGATCTACGAGCAGTACTTC.

This clone was picked up a small number of times. The chain combines TRBV12-5 with TRBJ1-2; D may be TRBD1 (6 bases). The CDR3 length is 13 residues. CDR1 is LGHNT, CDR2 FRNRAP, per germline. Trimming took off 6 bases at V and 6 bases at J, with 14 bases between the two ends. DNA of the CDR3: TGTGCTAGTGGGAACAGGGACATCAATGGCTACACCTTC. This translates into CASGNRDINGYTF.

A few counts support this clone. The chain couples TRBV29-1 to TRBJ1-1; D is uncertain. Germline assignment: CDR1 SQVTM and CDR2 ANQGSEA. V gave up 4 bases and J gave up 8 bases, with 8 bases separating them. The CDR3 is made up of 10 amino acids. The CDR3 region is CSVGPVEAFF. In nucleotides, the CDR3 is TGCAGCGTTGGTCCGGTCGAAGCTTTCTTT.

CDR3 nucleotide sequence: TGTGCCAGCAGTTTAATGGGTGGTGGCACAGATACGCAGTATTTT. This codes for CASSLMGGGTDTQYF. V gene TRBV27 combines with J gene TRBJ2-3; D is unresolved. Germline CDR1 and CDR2: MNHEY and SMNVEV (reference sequence). Trimming left V 2 bases short and J 1 base short, with 10 bases between. The CDR3 runs to 15 residues.

This clone was observed a handful of times. The V and J genes are TRBV6-5 and TRBJ1-2; D uncertain. The germline V gene has CDR1 MNHEY and CDR2 SVGAGI. This CDR3 spans 15 amino acids. Trimming left V 0 bases short and J 3 bases short, with 11 bases between. CDR3 DNA sequence: TGTGCCAGCAGTTACTCCGGTGAGGCTCACTATGGCTACACCTTC. This sequence encodes CASSYSGEAHYGYTF.

This clone was detected many times. V and J are TRBV4-1 and TRBJ2-7; 10 bases map to TRBD1. V lost 4 bases and J lost 4; bases outside the gene matches: 19. This CDR3 contains 19 residues. Germline V gene lookup returns CDR1 MGHRA and CDR2 YSYEKL. The CDR3 loop is CASSPTDPGQGSQWYEQYF. The CDR3 DNA is TGCGCCAGCAGCCCGACCGACCCGGGACAGGGGTCGCAGTGGTACGAGCAGTACTTC.

This clone was observed a handful of times. The V and J genes are TRBV30 and TRBJ1-5, with 7 bases that match TRBD1. The CDR3 runs 14 residues. Trimming at V came to 3 bases and at J to 1 base, leaving 3 bases not matched to a gene. Germline CDR1 is GTSNPN and CDR2 is SVGIG (reference sequence). Here the CDR3 reads CAWRDRASNQPQHF. CDR3 sequence (DNA): TGTGCCTGGAGAGACAGGGCGAGCAATCAGCCCCAGCATTTT.

V gene TRBV29-1 combines with J gene TRBJ1-2; D might be TRBD1 (6 bases). Between the trimmed V and J ends, which lost 7 bases and 4 bases, there was a span of 19 bases. Germline loops: CDR1 SQVTM, CDR2 ANQGSEA. CDR3 length: 14 amino acids. The CDR3 reads CSASPQQGSYGYTF. CDR3 coding DNA: TGCAGCGCCAGCCCTCAACAGGGAAGCTATGGCTACACCTTC.

This clone was detected only once. The chain combines TRBV4-1 with TRBJ1-1; TRBD1 agrees at 9 bases. CDR3 length equals 17 residues. V gave up 1 base and J gave up 4 bases; unmatched junction bases: 10. Germline CDR1 is MGHRA and CDR2 is YSYEKL. The chain's CDR3 is CASSQVRTGVGFTEAFF. In nucleotides, the CDR3 is TGCGCCAGCAGCCAAGTGAGGACAGGGGTGGGGTTCACTGAAGCTTTCTTT.

By share, this clone ranks as medium-sized. The V gene is TRBV4-2, the J gene TRBJ1-2; 8 bases fit TRBD1. Per the germline V gene, CDR1 is LGHNA and CDR2 is YNFKEQ. The CDR3 runs 14 residues. With V trimmed by 6 bases and J by 6 bases, 9 bases remained unmatched. This CDR3 reads CASSPTGGRDGYTF. CDR3 bases: TGTGCCAGCAGTCCAACAGGGGGGAGAGATGGCTACACCTTC.

The chain recombines TRBV19 with TRBJ1-2; no clear D gene. Trimming removed 2 bases at V and 0 bases at J, with 13 bases between. The CDR3 extends over 16 amino acids. In germline, CDR1 is LNHDA, CDR2 SQIVND (reference sequence). Here the CDR3 DNA reads TGTGCCAGTAGTATATTGTGGGCCGGAGCTAACTATGGCTACACCTTC. Protein sequence: CASSILWAGANYGYTF.

This chain connects TRBV15 to TRBJ2-5, with TRBD2 as a possible D gene (7 bases). This CDR3 comprises 16 residues. V was shortened by 1 base and J by 1 base, with 13 bases between the two germline ends. Germline V gene lookup returns CDR1 LNHNV and CDR2 YYDKDF (reference sequence). The CDR3: CATSRGSRGAQETQYF. Written as DNA, the CDR3 is TGTGCCACCAGCAGAGGTAGCCGGGGGGCCCAAGAGACCCAGTACTTC.

This clone came up a few times. The V gene is TRBV7-2, the J gene TRBJ1-1; D gene unclear. CDR3 length: 13 amino acids. Trimming stripped 1 base from V and 1 base from J, with 4 bases between. Germline-derived CDR1 and CDR2 are SGHTA and FQGNSA. CDR3 coding DNA: TGTGCCAGCAGCTTAGGCCAGAACACTGAAGCTTTCTTT. It encodes CASSLGQNTEAFF.

The J gene is TRBJ1-2, the V gene TRBV25-1; D is perhaps TRBD1 (5 bases). CDR1 is MGHDK, CDR2 SYGVNS, per germline. The CDR3 has 13 amino acids. V was shortened by 6 bases and J by 2 bases, with 10 bases between the two germline ends. The chain's CDR3 is CASRGGANYGYTF. CDR3 nucleotides: TGTGCCAGCAGGGGAGGGGCCAACTATGGCTACACCTTC.

This clone was recorded a few times. This chain links TRBV7-8 with TRBJ2-7; D remains ambiguous. From germline, CDR1 is SGHVS and CDR2 FQNEAQ. V lost 0 bases, J lost 3 bases, and 9 bases lay in between. The CDR3 is 14 residues long. The CDR3, as DNA: TGTGCCAGCAGCTTAGCCCAATACAACTACGAGCAGTACTTC. Translated, it gives CASSLAQYNYEQYF.

The chain couples TRBV27 to TRBJ2-1; 7 positions match TRBD2. The CDR3 is 17 amino acids. Germline V gene lookup returns CDR1 MNHEY and CDR2 SMNVEV (reference sequence). J lost 4 bases, V lost 1 base, and 10 bases had no gene match. This CDR3 reads CASSLFETGTTYNEQFF. CDR3 coding DNA: TGTGCCAGCAGTTTATTCGAAACCGGGACTACTTACAATGAGCAGTTCTTC.

The chain recombines TRBV6-5 with TRBJ2-1; no reliable D call. Germline lookup yields CDR1 MNHEY and CDR2 SVGAGI. The CDR3 extends over 15 amino acids. Trimming removed 0 bases from V and 3 bases from J, with 9 bases in between. CDR3 sequence reads: CASSYSMAGYNEQFF. CDR3 sequence (DNA): TGTGCCAGCAGTTACTCGATGGCCGGCTACAATGAGCAGTTCTTC.

V and J are TRBV13 and TRBJ2-1; D uncertain. Germline V gene lookup returns CDR1 PRHDT and CDR2 FYEKMQ (reference sequence). Trimming pared 5 bases from V and 8 bases from J, leaving 10 bases between. The CDR3 extends over 12 amino acids. CDR3 loop: CASSPSRDEQFF. CDR3 in DNA: TGTGCCAGCAGCCCCTCTAGGGATGAGCAGTTCTTC.

This chain links TRBV9 with TRBJ1-1, with TRBD1 matching 9 bases. CDR3 length: 13 amino acids. Trimming removed 3 bases from V and 5 bases from J; junction bases left unmatched: 2. The germline gives CDR1 SGDLS, CDR2 YYNGEE. CDR3 amino acids: CASSAGQGTEAFF. For the CDR3, the DNA is TGTGCCAGCAGCGCCGGACAGGGGACTGAAGCTTTCTTT. Combining the CDR3 with reference TRBV9 and TRBJ1-1 gives the whole variable domain DSGVTQTPKHLITATGQRVTLRCSPRSGDLSVYWYQQSLDQGLQFLIQYYNGEERAKGNILERFSAQQFPDLHSELNLSSLELGDSALYFCASSAGQGTEAFFGQGTRLTVV.

The genes are TRBV29-1 and TRBJ2-7; possibly TRBD1 or TRBD2 for D (5 bases each). Trimming took off 5 bases at V and 2 bases at J, with 10 bases between the two ends. This CDR3 has 12 amino acids. Germline lookup yields CDR1 SQVTM and CDR2 ANQGSEA. CDR3 region: CSVLWGPYEQYF. The CDR3 DNA reads TGCAGCGTTCTATGGGGACCCTACGAGCAGTACTTC.

V gene TRBV6-5 combines with J gene TRBJ2-1; D perhaps matches TRBD2 (5 bases). CDR1 and CDR2 from the germline V gene are MNHEY and SVGAGI. The V and J ends lost 9 bases and 9 bases respectively, with 18 bases between them. This CDR3 is built from 13 residues. The CDR3 sequence: CASLAGAAGEQFF. CDR3 bases: TGTGCCAGTCTGGCCGGAGCGGCCGGTGAGCAGTTCTTC.

This clone was detected only a few times. The chain combines TRBV29-1 with TRBJ2-1; TRBD2 aligns across 14 bases. This CDR3 contains 18 residues. Germline V lookup: CDR1 SQVTM, CDR2 ANQGSEA. Germline trimming cut 3 bases from V and 3 bases from J; bases unmatched to any gene: 10. DNA of the CDR3: TGCAGCGTTGATGGCGTGGGACTAGCGGGGGTTTTCTACAATGAGCAGTTCTTC. It yields the protein CSVDGVGLAGVFYNEQFF.

The rearrangement joins TRBV15 to TRBJ1-2; 10 nucleotides match TRBD1. The V gene's germline CDR1 is LNHNV and CDR2 YYDKDF (reference sequence). This CDR3 is 20 amino acids long. V lost 0 bases to trimming and J lost 0 bases; unmatched junction nucleotides: 13. The CDR3 loop is CATSRDVVAGQGTSNYGYTF. The DNA for the CDR3 is TGTGCCACCAGCAGAGATGTGGTTGCGGGACAGGGGACGTCTAACTATGGCTACACCTTC. Drawing the rest from reference TRBV15 and TRBJ1-2, the complete variable domain is DAMVIQNPRYQVTQFGKPVTLSCSQTLNHNVMYWYQQKSSQAPKLLFHYYDKDFNNEADTPDNFQSRRPNTSFCFLDIRSPGLGDTAMYLCATSRDVVAGQGTSNYGYTFGSGTRLTVV.

The chain employs TRBV11-2 and TRBJ1-2; 7 bases line up with TRBD1. The CDR3 sequence is 14 residues long. J was trimmed by 8 bases and V by 5 bases; bases with no gene match: 11. CDR1 SGHAT and CDR2 FQNNGV come from the germline V gene. The DNA for the CDR3 is TGTGCCAGCAGCCCAGCGACAGGGACGCGCGGCTACACCTTC. Encoded protein: CASSPATGTRGYTF. The whole variable domain, filled in from reference TRBV11-2 and TRBJ1-2, reads EAGVAQSPRYKIIEKRQSVAFWCNPISGHATLYWYQQILGQGPKLLIQFQNNGVVDDSQLPKDRFSAERLKGVDSTLKIQPAKLEDSAVYLCASSPATGTRGYTFGSGTRLTVV.

This clone turned up a few times. The chain recombines TRBV27 with TRBJ1-2, with TRBD1 identical over 7 bases. The CDR3 extends over 13 amino acids. With 10 bases clipped from V and 7 bases from J, the junction kept 12 bases outside the gene matches. The germline CDR1 and CDR2 sequences are MNHEY and SMNVEV (reference sequence). CDR3 in DNA: TGTGCCACCCGAGAAGAGGGGGCCGGTGGCTACACCTTC. Its protein product is CATREEGAGGYTF.